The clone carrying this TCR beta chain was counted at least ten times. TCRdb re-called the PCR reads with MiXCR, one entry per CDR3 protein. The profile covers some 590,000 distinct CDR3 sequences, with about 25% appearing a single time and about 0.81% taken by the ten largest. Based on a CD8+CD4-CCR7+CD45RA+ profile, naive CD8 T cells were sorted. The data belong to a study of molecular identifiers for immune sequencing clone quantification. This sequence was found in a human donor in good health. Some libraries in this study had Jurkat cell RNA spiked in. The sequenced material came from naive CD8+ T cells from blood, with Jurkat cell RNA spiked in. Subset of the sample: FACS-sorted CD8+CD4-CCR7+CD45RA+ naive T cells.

DNA of the CDR3: TGCGCCAGCAGCTTGGATCTTGCGATCGCTGGGGCCAACGTCCTGACTTTC. Its translation: CASSLDLAIAGANVLTF. The V call is TRBV5-1, the J call TRBJ2-6, with D unresolved. This CDR3 is built from 17 residues. Germline V gene sequence: CDR1 SGHRS, CDR2 YFSETQ. V was pared by 0 bases and J by 2 bases, with 12 bases between.